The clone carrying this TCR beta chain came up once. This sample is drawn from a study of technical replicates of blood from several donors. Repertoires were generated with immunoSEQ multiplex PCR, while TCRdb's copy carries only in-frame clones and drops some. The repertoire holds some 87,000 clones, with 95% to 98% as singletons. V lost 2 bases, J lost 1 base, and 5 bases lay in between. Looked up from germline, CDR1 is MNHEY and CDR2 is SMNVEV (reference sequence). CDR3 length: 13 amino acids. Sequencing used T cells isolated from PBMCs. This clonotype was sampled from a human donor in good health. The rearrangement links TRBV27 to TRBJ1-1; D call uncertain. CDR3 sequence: CASSLAQNTEAFF. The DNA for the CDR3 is TGTGCCAGCAGTTTAGCACAGAACACTGAAGCTTTCTTT.